One sample yielded the 24 T cell receptor beta chains listed below, sequenced in a study of Graves' ophthalmopathy and Graves' hyperthyroidism. Amplified TCR beta CDR3 regions were obtained using RNA transcripts as template. The library came from an HTBI-primed first-round RT-PCR and a second-round multiplex PCR. TCRdb processed the multiplex PCR reads anew with MiXCR; each CDR3 protein has one entry. This table has 500,000 to 600,000 distinct CDR3 sequences, under 40% appearing once. Sequencing input: peripheral blood or thyroid tissue (not recorded which). The receptors originated from an adult man with Graves' hyperthyroidism.

The sample holds one count of this clonotype. Since the CDR3 does not end with the conserved phenylalanine or tryptophan, this likely comes from a read error. J is TRBJ1-5 and V is TRBV24-1, with D perhaps matching TRBD1 (6 bases). The CDR3 consists of 16 residues. Germline CDR1 is KGHDR and CDR2 is SFDVKD. This CDR3 is CASSTYRVRSNQPQHL. CDR3 DNA sequence: TGTGCCAGCAGTACCTACAGGGTAAGGAGCAATCAGCCCCAGCATTTA.

This sequence joins TRBV7-6 and TRBJ2-2, with 11 bases fitting TRBD2. This CDR3 is built from 15 residues. CDR1 SGHVS and CDR2 FNYEAQ come from the germline V gene. Unmatched junction bases numbered 6, after V lost 5 bases and J lost 7 bases. The CDR3 here is CASSISGGALGELFF. The CDR3, as DNA: TGTGCCAGCAGCATTAGCGGGGGGGCCCTCGGGGAGCTGTTTTTT.

This rearrangement joins TRBV10-3 to TRBJ1-3; no clear D. The CDR3 consists of 12 residues. The V end lost 4 bases, the J end lost 4 bases, and 5 bases lay between the germline ends. Germline CDR1 ENHRY, CDR2 SYGVKD. CDR3 nucleotide sequence: TGTGCCATCAGTGGACCGGGAAACACCATATATTTT. Translation gives CAISGPGNTIYF.

The chain employs TRBV15 and TRBJ2-5, with 9 bases matching TRBD1. The J call may be mistaken, given a closer DNA end match to TRBJ2-1. Germline assignment: CDR1 LNHNV and CDR2 YYDKDF (reference sequence). The CDR3 runs to 15 residues. CDR3 bases: TGTGCCACCAGCACCGGGACAGGGACTGAGAATGAGCAGTTCTTC. Its translation is CATSTGTGTENEQFF.

J is TRBJ2-1 and V is TRBV7-8, with 7 bases that match TRBD2. There are 14 residues in the CDR3. The germline CDR1 and CDR2 sequences are SGHVS and FQNEAQ. Unmatched junction bases numbered 6, after V lost 6 bases and J lost 4 bases. Written as DNA, the CDR3 is TGTGCCAGCAGTGAAATCGGGGGGTACAATGAGCAGTTCTTC. It codes for CASSEIGGYNEQFF.

This clonotype was found many times. The germline gene is not matched at one end of the junction; a read error may be the cause. The chain joins TRBV20-1 to TRBJ1-3; no reliable D call. This CDR3 has 12 amino acids. Per germline, CDR1 DFQATT and CDR2 SNEGSKA (reference sequence). CDR3 bases: TGCAGTGCTCGAGACTCTGGAAACACCATATATTTT. It codes for CSARDSGNTIYF.

The genes are TRBV24-1 and TRBJ2-2; D is ambiguous. V lost 4 bases to trimming and J lost 0 bases, with 8 bases between them. The CDR3 runs 15 residues. Germline V gives CDR1 KGHDR, CDR2 SFDVKD. The CDR3 region is CATSESWTNTGELFF. CDR3 sequence (DNA): TGTGCCACCAGTGAGAGCTGGACGAACACCGGGGAGCTGTTTTTT.

The chain recombines TRBV5-1 with TRBJ1-2; no definite D call. Trimming took 4 bases from V and 1 from J, leaving 17 bases between them. The CDR3 spans 16 residues. The germline gives CDR1 SGHRS, CDR2 YFSETQ. The chain's CDR3 is CASSRGRVPRNYGYTF. The CDR3 DNA reads as TGCGCCAGCAGCCGTGGGAGGGTGCCTCGTAACTATGGCTACACCTTC.

This clonotype was picked up many times. The rearrangement uses TRBV5-8 and TRBJ2-7, with 10 nucleotides matching TRBD2. V shed 3 bases and J 2 bases; nucleotides not matched to a gene: 2. CDR3 length equals 14 residues. The germline gives CDR1 SGHTS, CDR2 YDEGEE. Here the CDR3 reads CASSSAGGPYEQYF. The CDR3 nucleotides read TGTGCCAGCAGCTCAGCGGGAGGGCCCTACGAGCAGTACTTC.

This clonotype showed up many times. This chain uses TRBV9 with TRBJ2-7; D not certain. Per the germline V gene, CDR1 is SGDLS and CDR2 is YYNGEE. Between the trimmed V and J ends, which lost 1 base and 6 bases, there was a span of 11 bases. The CDR3 loop spans 13 amino acids. The CDR3 sequence is CASSVYEVGEQYF. CDR3 in DNA: TGTGCCAGCAGCGTATACGAGGTTGGCGAGCAGTACTTC.

The sample holds a few counts of this clonotype. This may be a read error: a much more frequent sequence differs by one nucleotide. This chain links TRBV5-1 with TRBJ1-1; TRBD1 aligns across 8 bases. The germline CDR1 and CDR2 sequences are SGHRS and YFSETQ. This CDR3 region has 16 residues. CDR3 in DNA: TGCACCAGCAGCTTTAACGGACAGGGAGGGAACACTGAAGCTTTCTTT. It is translated as CTSSFNGQGGNTEAFF.

This clonotype has ten or more counts. The rearrangement uses TRBV5-1 and TRBJ2-2, with 9 bases identical to TRBD2. Germline V CDR1 and CDR2: SGHRS, YFSETQ. This CDR3 contains 18 residues. Losses at the gene ends were 0 bases for V and 4 bases for J; bases not matched to a gene: 10. This chain's CDR3 is CASSLAAREGRSTGELFF. CDR3 bases: TGCGCCAGCAGCTTGGCCGCGCGGGAGGGCCGGAGCACCGGGGAGCTGTTTTTT.

The chain is built from TRBV24-1 and TRBJ2-5, with D unresolved. V dropped 5 bases and J dropped 2 bases, with 8 bases sitting between them. CDR3 length: 13 amino acids. The germline gives CDR1 KGHDR, CDR2 SFDVKD. The chain's CDR3 is CATSGALQETQYF. The DNA of the CDR3 is TGTGCCACCAGTGGGGCCTTACAAGAGACCCAGTACTTC.

The chain combines TRBV7-8 with TRBJ1-3; no definite D call. CDR1 and CDR2 (germline): SGHVS, FQNEAQ. V shed 3 bases and J shed 9 bases, with 9 bases lying between them. The length of the CDR3 is 12 residues. DNA for the CDR3: TGTGCCAGCAGCTTGTCCCAGAGCACCATATATTTT. This sequence encodes CASSLSQSTIYF.

This clonotype was seen at least ten times. The V and J genes are TRBV7-4 and TRBJ1-3; no definite D call. The CDR3 length is 12 residues. CDR1 SGHVT and CDR2 SQSDAQ come from the germline V gene. Between the trimmed V and J ends, which lost 3 bases and 8 bases, there was a span of 8 bases. Here the CDR3 reads CASSLDPDTIYF. In nucleotides, the CDR3 is TGTGCCAGCAGCTTGGATCCGGACACCATATATTTT.

The sample holds many counts of this clonotype. V usage is TRBV15 and J usage is TRBJ1-1; D gene unclear. Trimming cost V 2 bases and J 1 base, with 5 bases left between them. Germline CDR1 is LNHNV and CDR2 is YYDKDF (reference sequence). The CDR3 has 13 amino acids. The CDR3 region is CATSRTTNTEAFF. CDR3 sequence (DNA): TGTGCCACCAGCAGAACGACGAACACTGAAGCTTTCTTT.

In its sample, this clonotype was seen many times. This chain links TRBV12-3 or TRBV12-4 with TRBJ1-2, with D unresolved. The CDR3 sequence is 13 residues long. Trimming left V 1 base short and J 8 bases short, with 11 bases between. CDR3 coding DNA: TGTGCCAGCAGTTTAGGGGAGGGTCAGGGCTACACCTTC. The encoded protein is CASSLGEGQGYTF.

The sample holds many counts of this clonotype. The J gene is TRBJ1-5, the V gene TRBV2; D might be TRBD1 (6 bases). This CDR3 has 16 amino acids. Per the germline V gene, CDR1 is SNHLY and CDR2 is FYNNEI. V was cut by 7 bases and J by 6 bases, with 22 bases left in between. Here the CDR3 reads CASKSDRAGESQPQHF. The CDR3 DNA reads TGTGCCAGCAAGTCCGATAGGGCAGGGGAATCTCAGCCCCAGCATTTT.

CDR3 nucleotide sequence: TGTGCCAGCAGCGGGCGACTAGCGGTTCAAGAGACCCAGTACTTC. This sequence encodes CASSGRLAVQETQYF. The chain uses TRBV9 and TRBJ2-5; 9 bases are a match to TRBD2. This CDR3 contains 15 residues. Germline CDR1 is SGDLS and CDR2 is YYNGEE. V shed 3 bases and J 2 bases; nucleotides not matched to a gene: 5.

This clonotype has a count of ten or more. The chain recombines TRBV4-2 with TRBJ1-6; TRBD1 is a possible D gene (5 bases). The germline CDR1 and CDR2 sequences are LGHNA and YNFKEQ. This CDR3 is built from 16 residues. The V gene lost 2 bases and the J gene lost 5 bases, with 13 bases spanning the gap. The CDR3 DNA reads TGTGCCAGCAGCCAAAATGCCGGGACCGATAATTCACCCCTCCACTTT. Translating it yields CASSQNAGTDNSPLHF.

This clonotype was detected ten times or more. The gene calls are TRBV20-1 and TRBJ1-5; 9 nucleotides match TRBD1. Losses at the gene ends were 5 bases for V and 7 bases for J; bases not matched to a gene: 6. The CDR3 runs 13 residues. Germline CDR1 and CDR2: DFQATT and SNEGSKA (reference sequence). This chain's CDR3 is CSARTGAVQPQHF. The DNA of the CDR3 is TGCAGTGCTCGGACAGGGGCCGTCCAGCCCCAGCATTTT.

For this clonotype: An end of the junction does not agree with germline; a read error may underlie this. The rearrangement links TRBV2 to TRBJ1-5; D remains unclear. The germline V gene encodes CDR1 SNHLY and CDR2 FYNNEI. CDR3 size: 15 residues. The CDR3 nucleotides are TGCAGTGCTAGAGAGGAGGGCAAGGGCAATCAGCCCCAGCATTTT. This encodes CSAREEGKGNQPQHF.

This clonotype appeared many times. The rearrangement links TRBV7-6 to TRBJ2-5, with TRBD2 identical over 13 bases. The CDR3 sequence is 17 residues long. V was pared by 0 bases and J by 5 bases, with 6 bases of the junction left unmatched. The germline gives CDR1 SGHVS, CDR2 FNYEAQ. The CDR3 here is CASSLAATSGGAETQYF. CDR3 DNA sequence: TGTGCCAGCAGCTTAGCGGCAACTAGCGGGGGGGCGGAGACCCAGTACTTC.

The J gene is TRBJ2-3, the V gene TRBV12-3 or TRBV12-4; D possibly corresponds to TRBD2 (6 bases). The V gene lost 5 bases and the J gene lost 6 bases, with 12 bases spanning the gap. This CDR3 spans 13 amino acids. The CDR3 sequence: CASSLDGGDTQYF. CDR3 in DNA: TGTGCCAGCAGTCTGGACGGGGGTGATACGCAGTATTTT.